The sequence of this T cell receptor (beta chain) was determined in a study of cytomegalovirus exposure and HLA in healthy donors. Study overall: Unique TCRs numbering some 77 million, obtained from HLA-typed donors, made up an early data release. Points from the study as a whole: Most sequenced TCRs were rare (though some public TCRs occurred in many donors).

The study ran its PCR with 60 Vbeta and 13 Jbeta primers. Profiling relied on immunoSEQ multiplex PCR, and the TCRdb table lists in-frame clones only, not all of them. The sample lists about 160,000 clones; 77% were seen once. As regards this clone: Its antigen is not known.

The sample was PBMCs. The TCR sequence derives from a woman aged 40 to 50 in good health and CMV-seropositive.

CDR3 sequence: CASSFEGSGANVLTF. The CDR3 coding sequence is TGTGCCAGCAGCTTTGAGGGCTCTGGGGCCAACGTCCTGACTTTC. This chain joins TRBV5-7 and TRBJ2-6, with D tentatively TRBD2 (5 bases). TRBV5-7 carries the ORF label, with uncertain function. The CDR3 has 15 amino acids. V was cut by 2 bases and J by 0 bases, with 6 bases left in between.